Listed below are T cell receptor beta chains from one sample, sequenced in a study of cytomegalovirus exposure and HLA in healthy donors. The repertoire was sequenced with immunoSEQ multiplex PCR; TCRdb's copy has only in-frame clones and lacks some. The data show around 190,000 clones, around 77% seen once. Sequenced input: PBMCs. These receptors were collected from a man in his fifties or sixties in good health and CMV-seronegative. Both conserved end residues are part of each CDR3. The D gene is left open where the match is weak. Clone sizes are given selectively: once, few, many, or a class where the clone is expanded.

>NA|TRBV6-1|TRBJ2-4|TRBD2
CASSATSGGPGDIQYF
TGTGCCAGCAGTGCCACAAGCGGGGGGCCGGGGGACATTCAGTACTTC
>NA|TRBV2|TRBJ1-1|TRBD1
CASSYRGTGEAFF
TGTGCCAGCAGCTACAGGGGGACGGGTGAAGCTTTCTTT
>few|TRBV6-1|TRBJ1-4|NA
CASRTTPGGKLFF
TGTGCCAGCAGGACAACCCCGGGAGGAAAACTGTTTTTT
>once|TRBV11-2|TRBJ1-1|NA
CASSHHRGGNMNTEAFF
TGTGCCAGCAGCCACCACAGAGGAGGGAACATGAACACTGAAGCTTTCTTT
>NA|TRBV19|TRBJ1-2|TRBD1
CASSDRVDRYTF
TGTGCCAGTAGCGACAGGGTTGATAGGTACACCTTC
>few|TRBV19|TRBJ1-1|NA
CASSLRMDTEAFF
TGTGCCAGTAGTCTGCGGATGGACACTGAAGCTTTCTTT
>NA|TRBV7-3|TRBJ2-2|NA
CASSLTVQGSGELFF
TGTGCCAGCAGCTTAACGGTCCAGGGTTCCGGGGAGCTGTTTTTT
>NA|TRBV7-9|TRBJ2-1|NA
CASSLFSAYEQFF
TGTGCCAGCAGCTTATTTTCCGCGTATGAGCAGTTCTTC
>NA|TRBV28|TRBJ1-2|TRBD1
CASSFTLQGAGGYTF
TGTGCCAGCAGTTTCACATTACAGGGGGCAGGCGGCTACACCTTC
>NA|TRBV5-6|TRBJ1-5|TRBD1
CASSFFQAGGGSNQPQNF
TGTGCCAGCAGCTTTTTTCAGGCAGGGGGCGGTAGCAATCAGCCCCAGAATTTT
>NA|TRBV6-4|TRBJ2-3|NA
CASSDSYRTDTQYF
TGTGCCAGCAGTGACTCTTATCGGACAGATACGCAGTATTTT
>NA|TRBV6-1|TRBJ1-2|TRBD1
CASSGTGVGYTF
TGTGCCAGCAGTGGGACAGGGGTGGGCTACACCTTC
>NA|TRBV5-1|TRBJ2-5|TRBD2
CASGLGTSGKETQYF
TGCGCCAGCGGACTAGGGACTAGCGGAAAAGAGACCCAGTACTTC
>NA|TRBV9|TRBJ2-3|NA
CASSQEQGTDTQYF
TGTGCCAGCAGCCAAGAACAGGGCACAGATACGCAGTATTTT
>NA|TRBV6-5|TRBJ1-1|NA
CASSYYRAGNTEAFF
TGTGCCAGCAGTTATTACAGGGCTGGGAACACTGAAGCTTTCTTT
>NA|TRBV15|TRBJ2-5|NA
CATSRDPGETQYF
TGTGCCACCAGCAGAGATCCGGGGGAGACCCAGTACTTC
>NA|TRBV7-3|TRBJ2-3|NA
CASSSNGGGGSTDTQYF
TGTGCCAGCAGCTCCAATGGGGGTGGGGGGAGCACAGATACGCAGTATTTT
>NA|TRBV5-1|TRBJ2-7|NA
CASSLDFSSYEQYF
TGCGCCAGCAGCTTGGATTTCTCTTCCTACGAGCAGTACTTC
>NA|TRBV29-1|TRBJ1-4|NA
CSGGRGEKLFF
TGCAGTGGAGGGCGAGGCGAAAAACTGTTTTTT
>NA|TRBV7-2|TRBJ1-1|TRBD1
CASSLNRGGEAFF
TGTGCCAGCAGCTTAAACAGGGGCGGTGAAGCTTTCTTT
>NA|TRBV18|TRBJ2-3|TRBD2
CASSAFSGGDTQYF
TGTGCCAGCTCAGCCTTTAGCGGGGGAGATACGCAGTATTTT
>NA|TRBV6-1|TRBJ2-5|NA
CASSGLRSQETQYF
TGTGCCAGCAGTGGGCTGCGGAGTCAAGAGACCCAGTACTTC
>NA|TRBV30|TRBJ2-3|TRBD2
CVLGLAGGTDTQYF
TGTGTTCTGGGGCTAGCGGGAGGGACAGATACGCAGTATTTT
>NA|TRBV28|TRBJ1-2|NA
CASRTVSNYGYTF
TGTGCCAGCCGGACAGTCTCTAACTATGGCTACACCTTC
>NA|TRBV11-2|TRBJ2-2|NA
CASSVGLISGELFF
TGTGCCAGCAGCGTTGGACTGATTTCCGGGGAGCTGTTTTTT
>once|TRBV5-4|TRBJ2-1|NA
CATKTGKGDNEQFF
TGTGCCACCAAAACAGGGAAAGGAGACAATGAGCAGTTCTTC
>few|TRBV28|TRBJ1-2|NA
CASSFRLSNYGYTF
TGTGCCAGCAGTTTCAGACTGTCTAACTATGGCTACACCTTC